The sequence of this T cell receptor (beta chain) was determined in a study of Ad26.COV2.S vaccination and SARS-CoV-2 variants. Study findings and constraints: Placebo recipients showed lower spike-specific TCR breadth than vaccinees.

Comment on this clone: What it recognizes is unknown.

The germline V and J ends were trimmed by 3 bases and 2 bases, with 10 bases remaining between them. Germline V gene data show CDR1 as MDHEN and CDR2 as SYDVKM. CDR3 length: 14 residues. Produced via immunoSEQ multiplex PCR; TCRdb's table is partial and in-frame only. Of approximately 460,000 clones listed, roughly 87% were seen once; the top ten hold around 1.6%. Treatment here: 15 to 20 received Ad26.COV2.S at low or high dose, single or two shots; several received placebo; per-sample allocation not given. Day 63 after the first vaccine or placebo injection was the time point for sampling. V and J are TRBV28 and TRBJ1-2; D not certain. The specimen comprised peripheral blood, sampled in a trial of Ad26.COV2.S vaccine versus placebo. The sequence derives from a person between 18 and 65 years old who received the Ad26.COV2.S COVID-19 vaccine or a placebo. CDR3 region: CASSFGWQNYGYTF. The CDR3 region has the DNA TGTGCCAGCAGTTTCGGATGGCAGAACTATGGCTACACCTTC.